Listed below are T cell receptor beta chains from one sample, sequenced in a study of persistence of HIV-infected CD4 T cells. Their antigens are not known. TCRdb's copy holds only in-frame clones and misses some; the assay was immunoSEQ multiplex PCR. The repertoire has around 7,500 clones, 79% of them found once; the top ten carry approximately 72%. This specimen was CD4+ T cells sorted from PBMCs after roughly 19-hour stimulation, taken from a patient who received antiretroviral therapy. Receptor source: an adult woman with HIV who was CMV-seropositive. Each CDR3 is given with its conserved first and last residue. D genes are given only for firm matches. Not all rows give a size; the values are once, few, many and, for expanded clones, a class.

>TRBV20-1|-|TRBD1|TRBJ1-2
TGCAGTGCTACAGACAGGGGGTACACCTTC
CSATDRGYTF
>TRBV15|few|-|TRBJ2-7
TGTGCCACCAGCAGGGCTCAGGGGTTCTCCTACGAGCAGTACTTC
CATSRAQGFSYEQYF
>TRBV24-1|-|TRBD1|TRBJ1-1
TGTGCCACCAGTGACTACAGGGGTGCTGAAGCTTTCTTT
CATSDYRGAEAFF
>TRBV4-1|-|TRBD1|TRBJ1-1
TGCGCCAGCACCAAGGGACAGGGCGCGGTAAACACTGAAGCTTTCTTT
CASTKGQGAVNTEAFF
>TRBV5-6|once|-|TRBJ2-3
TGTGCCAGCAGCTTGGGTCTTGGGGGCCCCTCGGGTGGTACGCAGTATTTT
CASSLGLGGPSGGTQYF
>TRBV7-9|-|-|TRBJ2-5
TGTGCCAGCACCTGGACGGACGGCCAAGAGACCCAGTACTTC
CASTWTDGQETQYF
>TRBV9|-|-|TRBJ2-1
TGTGCCAGCAGCGCCAATACCTACAATGAGCAGTTCTTC
CASSANTYNEQFF
>TRBV19|-|TRBD1|TRBJ1-5
TGTGCCATAGGACAGGGGGGCGGACAGCCCCAGCATTTT
CAIGQGGGQPQHF
>TRBV7-2|-|TRBD2|TRBJ2-1
TGTGCCAGCAGCTTAGGGGCGCTAGCGGGTTTCTCCTACAATGAGCAGTTCTTC
CASSLGALAGFSYNEQFF
>TRBV7-3|-|TRBD2|TRBJ2-1
TGTGCCAGCAGCGCTAGCGGGGGGGCCGCCAATGAGCAGTTCTTC
CASSASGGAANEQFF
>TRBV27|-|-|TRBJ1-5
TGTGCCAGCAGTTTACGGGGGAATCAGCCCCAGCATTTT
CASSLRGNQPQHF
>TRBV5-1|-|TRBD2|TRBJ2-2
TGCGCCAGCAGCTTGGTGGCGGGAGACACCGGGGAGCTGTTTTTT
CASSLVAGDTGELFF
>TRBV20-1|-|TRBD1|TRBJ2-1
TGCAGTGCTAGTCTTGGGGACAGATTTAAAAATGAGCAGTTCTTC
CSASLGDRFKNEQFF
>TRBV28|-|-|TRBJ1-4
TGTGCCAGCAGTACGGTAGAGGAAAAACTGTTTTTT
CASSTVEEKLFF
>TRBV5-1|-|-|TRBJ2-7
TGCGCCAGCAGCTTGGGTGGACAAAACTACGAGCAGTACTTC
CASSLGGQNYEQYF
>TRBV4-1|-|-|TRBJ1-5
TGCGCCAGCAGCCAAGATATAGCTGGTAGCGCTAGCAATCAGCCCCAGCATTTT
CASSQDIAGSASNQPQHF
>TRBV7-9|-|TRBD2|TRBJ2-4
TGTGCCAGCAGGGACCTAGCGGGGGATACCAAAAACATTCAGTACTTC
CASRDLAGDTKNIQYF
>TRBV6-2/TRBV6-3|-|TRBD1|TRBJ2-3
TGTGCCAGCAGTTACCAACCGGTTGACAGGGAGTTGGATACGCAGTATTTT
CASSYQPVDRELDTQYF
>TRBV6-6|-|-|TRBJ1-4
TGTGCCAGCACTCCCCGGGGGTCAATCGGGGAAAAACTGTTTTTT
CASTPRGSIGEKLFF
>TRBV4-3|-|-|TRBJ1-4
TGCGCCAGCAGCCAAAACCCCGGGAGATTGGGTGAAAAACTGTTTTTT
CASSQNPGRLGEKLFF
>TRBV28|-|-|TRBJ2-2
TGTGCCAGCAGTAAGGGGGGAGACACCGGGGAGCTGTTTTTT
CASSKGGDTGELFF
>TRBV12-5|-|-|TRBJ1-2
TGTGCTAGTGGTGACCGGTTCTATGGCTACACCTTC
CASGDRFYGYTF
>TRBV29-1|once|-|TRBJ2-7
TGCAGCGGCCGGACGGATTCCTACGAGCAGTACTTC
CSGRTDSYEQYF
>TRBV3-1/TRBV3-2|-|TRBD2|TRBJ2-7
TGTGCCAGCAGCCCTACCGGAGCACTAGCGGGGTCGGGGGTCGCGCAGTACTTC
CASSPTGALAGSGVAQYF
>TRBV11-3|-|-|TRBJ1-1
TGTGCCAGCAGCTTAGGACAGACGAACACTGAAGCTTTCTTT
CASSLGQTNTEAFF
>TRBV14|-|TRBD2|TRBJ2-2
TGTGCCAGCCGGGAGACCGGGACTAGCGGGCAAGGGGACACCGGGGAGCTGTTTTTT
CASRETGTSGQGDTGELFF
>TRBV27|-|-|TRBJ1-6
TGTGCCAGCAGTTTTGAGGCCCGCTCCTATAATTCACCCCTCCACTTT
CASSFEARSYNSPLHF
>TRBV10-2|few|TRBD1|TRBJ1-1
TGCGCCAGCAGTAATCCGGGACAGGGGGACACTGAAGCTTTCTTT
CASSNPGQGDTEAFF
>TRBV2|-|-|TRBJ2-7
TGTGCCAGCAGTGTGAAGGCCAGCGAGCAGTACTTC
CASSVKASEQYF
>TRBV20-1|-|-|TRBJ2-7
TGCAGTGCTGGGGTGGCAGAGCAGTACTTC
CSAGVAEQYF
>TRBV2|-|TRBD1|TRBJ1-2
TGTGCCAGCAGTGTGACAGGGGATCATGGCTACACCTTC
CASSVTGDHGYTF
>TRBV7-2|-|-|TRBJ1-2
TGTGCCAGCACCGGGCGGGGGGCGCTTTTAGCTTATGGCTACACCTTC
CASTGRGALLAYGYTF
>TRBV20-1|medium-sized|-|TRBJ1-1
TGCAGTGCTGAGGTTAGGGGTGAAGCTTTCTTT
CSAEVRGEAFF
>TRBV3-1/TRBV3-2|-|-|TRBJ2-5
TGTGCCAGCAGCCAACCGCGGATCCAAGAGACCCAGTACTTC
CASSQPRIQETQYF
>TRBV5-1|-|TRBD1|TRBJ1-1
TGCGCCAGCAGCTCCAGGGGGCAGAACACTGAAGCTTTCTTT
CASSSRGQNTEAFF
>TRBV5-4|-|TRBD1|TRBJ2-3
TGTGCCAGCAGCCCGGCCGGGACAGGGGGCACAGATACGCAGTATTTT
CASSPAGTGGTDTQYF
>TRBV19|-|-|TRBJ2-7
TGTGCCAGCACCGCCTTGAACAGGGGAGGTGTTTACGAGCAGTACTTC
CASTALNRGGVYEQYF
>TRBV5-4|-|-|TRBJ1-4
TGTGCCAGCAGCTTGCAGGGCCTGGAGGAAAAACTGTTTTTT
CASSLQGLEEKLFF
>TRBV6-5|once|-|TRBJ1-2
TGTGCCAGCAGCGGGGTGACTAACTATGGCTACACCTTC
CASSGVTNYGYTF
>TRBV30|-|TRBD1|TRBJ1-1
TGTGCCTGGAGTTCCAGTCACAGGGGGCTCCAAAGCCCGTTCTTT
CAWSSSHRGLQSPFF
>TRBV27|-|-|TRBJ1-4
TGTGCCAGCAGTTTATGGGGGACAACTAATGAAAAACTGTTTTTT
CASSLWGTTNEKLFF
>TRBV24-1|-|-|TRBJ2-5
TGTGCCACCAGTGGTGGAGCGAAACAAGAGACCCAGTACTTC
CATSGGAKQETQYF
>TRBV19|few|TRBD2|TRBJ2-3
TGTGCCAGTAGTATATCCAGCGGGAGTAGCACAGATACGCAGTATTTT
CASSISSGSSTDTQYF
>TRBV28|-|-|TRBJ1-1
TGTGCCAGCAGTGGCGGGGGTGGAATTACCAAAGCTTTCTTT
CASSGGGGITKAFF
>TRBV5-5|-|-|TRBJ2-7
TGTGCCAGCAGCTTGTTCGTGAGCTCCTACGAGCAGTACTTC
CASSLFVSSYEQYF
>TRBV19|-|TRBD1|TRBJ1-5
TGTGCCAGTGAGGACAGGGCGGGGCAGCCCCAGCATTTT
CASEDRAGQPQHF
>TRBV7-3|-|-|TRBJ2-1
TGTGCCAGCAGCCCTTCTTGGGGGCCCAATGAGCAGTTCTTC
CASSPSWGPNEQFF
>TRBV29-1|-|-|TRBJ2-2
TGCAGCGTCCATCGGGTCCTTAACACCGGGGAGCTGTTTTTT
CSVHRVLNTGELFF
>TRBV4-2|medium-sized|-|TRBJ1-2
TGTGCCAGCAGCCAAGATCAGGGTGGGTCCTATGGCTACACCTTC
CASSQDQGGSYGYTF
>TRBV9|-|TRBD1|TRBJ1-2
TGTGCCAGCAGCGTATCCGGACAGGGTACCTTCTATGGCTACACCTTC
CASSVSGQGTFYGYTF
>TRBV29-1|-|-|TRBJ1-1
TGCAGCGTTGGAGGAGGTAGGTGGAACGGAGACACTGAAGCTTTCTTT
CSVGGGRWNGDTEAFF
>TRBV28|-|TRBD2|TRBJ2-7
TGTGCCAGCAGTTTAAATTCAGCGGGACGCTACGAGCAGTACTTC
CASSLNSAGRYEQYF
>TRBV18|-|-|TRBJ2-7
TGTGCCAGCTCACCATTCGAGCCAGGACCCCGCTCCTACGAGCAGTACTTC
CASSPFEPGPRSYEQYF
>TRBV3-1/TRBV3-2|-|TRBD1|TRBJ2-1
TGTGCCAGCAGCCCCGACAGGGAAGGGTCGACTAATGAGCAGTTCTTC
CASSPDREGSTNEQFF